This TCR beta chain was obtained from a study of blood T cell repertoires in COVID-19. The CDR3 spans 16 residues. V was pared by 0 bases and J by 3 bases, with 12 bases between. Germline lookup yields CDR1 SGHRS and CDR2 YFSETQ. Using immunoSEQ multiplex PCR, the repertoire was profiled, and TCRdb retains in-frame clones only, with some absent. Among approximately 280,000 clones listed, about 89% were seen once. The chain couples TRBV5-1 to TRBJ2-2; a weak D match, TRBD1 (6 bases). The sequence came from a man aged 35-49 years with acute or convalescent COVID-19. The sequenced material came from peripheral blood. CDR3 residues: CASSLASGVYTGELFF. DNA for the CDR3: TGCGCCAGCAGCTTGGCTTCAGGGGTCTACACCGGGGAGCTGTTTTTT. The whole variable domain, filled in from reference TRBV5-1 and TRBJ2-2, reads KAGVTQTPRYLIKTRGQQVTLSCSPISGHRSVSWYQQTPGQGLQFLFEYFSETQRNKGNFPGRFSGRQFSNSRSEMNVSTLELGDSALYLCASSLASGVYTGELFFGEGSRLTVL.